These 11 T cell receptor beta chains were sequenced from one sample in a study of beta chain features in type 1 diabetes. Study conclusions and caveats: There was a moderate but significant shortening of TCRB CDR3s in all four CD4+ subsets of Type 1 diabetes patients.

Expressed TCRB transcripts were sequenced after all isolated RNA was converted to cDNA. Sequencing used immunoSEQ multiplex PCR; TCRdb keeps in-frame clones, though not all of them. The table shows 52,000 or so clones, with 40% to 65% occurring only once. The antigens for these receptors are not known. Sequencing was carried out using Tregs from blood. All receptors derive from a woman in her thirties or forties with type 1 diabetes.

The chain links TRBV11-2 to TRBJ2-2; D possibly corresponds to TRBD2 (5 bases). V was trimmed by 3 bases and J by 1 base, leaving 9 bases between them. Per germline, CDR1 SGHAT and CDR2 FQNNGV. This CDR3 has 15 residues. The CDR3 here is CASSFISGNTGELFF. The CDR3 nucleotides read TGTGCCAGCAGCTTCATAAGCGGGAACACCGGGGAGCTGTTTTTT.

This rearrangement joins TRBV29-1 to TRBJ1-1; TRBD1 matches 7 bases. The germline CDR1 and CDR2 sequences are SQVTM and ANQGSEA. This CDR3 has 13 amino acids. Trimming took 7 bases from V and 1 from J; bases not matched to a gene: 6. CDR3: CSAARGKNTEAFF. Written as DNA, the CDR3 is TGCAGCGCGGCCAGGGGGAAGAACACTGAAGCTTTCTTT.

The chain is built from TRBV29-1 and TRBJ1-1; D is possibly TRBD1 (6 bases). CDR1 is SQVTM, CDR2 ANQGSEA, per germline. V lost 6 bases and J 0 bases, leaving 14 bases between the germline ends. The length of the CDR3 is 14 residues. CDR3 in DNA: TGCAGCGTGGGGAGGGGGGGACTGAACACTGAAGCTTTCTTT. It codes for CSVGRGGLNTEAFF.

The chain recombines TRBV5-1 with TRBJ1-5; perhaps TRBD1 as D (5 bases). V was clipped by 3 bases and J by 7 bases, with 17 bases between them. The CDR3 consists of 15 residues. Germline V gene lookup returns CDR1 SGHRS and CDR2 YFSETQ. In DNA form, the CDR3 reads TGCGCCAGCAGCTCGGGGACGGGGGTTGGACAGCCCCAGCATTTT. Amino acids: CASSSGTGVGQPQHF.

The chain couples TRBV5-4 to TRBJ1-2; maybe TRBD1 (5 bases). V was pared by 1 base and J by 6 bases, with 7 bases between. The CDR3 length is 12 residues. Per germline, CDR1 SGHNT and CDR2 YYREEE (reference sequence). The CDR3: CASSLRGDGYTF. The CDR3 nucleotides are TGTGCCAGCAGCTTGCGGGGGGATGGCTACACCTTC.

This clone was detected only a few times. The CDR3: CASRGQSSPLHF. The CDR3 DNA reads as TGTGCCAGTAGGGGACAGAGTTCACCCCTCCACTTT. The V and J genes are TRBV19 and TRBJ1-6; TRBD1 aligns across 7 bases. Unmatched junction bases numbered 2, after V lost 6 bases and J lost 9 bases. The germline V gene encodes CDR1 LNHDA and CDR2 SQIVND (reference sequence). The CDR3 length is 12 residues.

The CDR3 DNA is TGTGCCAGCAGCTTGGGGACAGTGAACACTGAAGCTTTCTTT. Amino acids: CASSLGTVNTEAFF. The chain carries TRBV7-2 and TRBJ1-1, with 7 bases aligning to TRBD1. The germline gives CDR1 SGHTA, CDR2 FQGNSA. Unmatched junction bases numbered 1, after V lost 3 bases and J lost 0 bases. This CDR3 has 14 amino acids.

CDR3 protein: CATSPGGLGTDTQYF. CDR3 nucleotide sequence: TGTGCCACCAGCCCGGGGGGTCTAGGCACAGATACGCAGTATTTT. The chain joins TRBV15 to TRBJ2-3, with 7 bases that match TRBD2. The CDR3 totals 15 residues. Unmatched junction bases numbered 6, after V lost 5 bases and J lost 1 base. CDR1 is LNHNV and CDR2 is YYDKDF in the germline V gene (reference sequence).

There are a few counts of this clone. The chain has TRBV4-2 and TRBJ1-1; maybe TRBD1 (6 bases). The CDR3 is 14 amino acids. Trimming stripped 1 base from V and 10 bases from J, with 16 bases between. Germline values: CDR1 LGHNA, CDR2 YNFKEQ. CDR3 amino acids: CASSQAGGLDGAFF. DNA of the CDR3: TGTGCCAGCAGCCAAGCGGGGGGCCTCGATGGAGCTTTCTTT.

This clone was seen a handful of times. As DNA, the CDR3 is TGTGCCAGTAGCCGGGACAGGGGCTACAATGAGCAGTTCTTC. Amino acid sequence: CASSRDRGYNEQFF. The chain combines TRBV6-5 with TRBJ2-1, with TRBD1 matching 10 bases. The CDR3 extends over 14 amino acids. Looked up from germline, CDR1 is MNHEY and CDR2 is SVGAGI. J lost 3 bases, V lost 9 bases, and 5 bases had no gene match.

The V call is TRBV5-1, the J call TRBJ2-7; maybe TRBD2 (6 bases). Germline lookup yields CDR1 SGHRS and CDR2 YFSETQ. The CDR3 length is 15 residues. Trimming left V 0 bases short and J 6 bases short, with 16 bases between. The CDR3 nucleotides read TGCGCCAGCAGCTTGGGGGGTAGCGGAATTGCCGAGCAGTACTTC. Residues: CASSLGGSGIAEQYF.